This T cell receptor beta chain was documented in a study of cytomegalovirus exposure and HLA in healthy donors. General observations from the study: Overall, roughly 160 TCR beta chains were annotated as cytomegalovirus-associated.

V was cut by 1 base and J by 8 bases, with 11 bases left in between. The CDR3 loop spans 14 amino acids. Germline V gene data show CDR1 as LNHNV and CDR2 as YYDKDF (reference sequence). A remark on this clone: Its antigen is unidentified.

Sequencing was performed with immunoSEQ multiplex PCR; in TCRdb, only in-frame clones are kept and a portion is missing. The data hold around 250,000 clones, with 90% observed a single time. The sample taken for sequencing was PBMCs. This clonotype originated in a woman aged 30 to 39 in good health and CMV-seronegative. The chain couples TRBV15 to TRBJ2-2; D is unclear. The CDR3 spells CATSRVFSPGELFF. The CDR3 DNA reads as TGTGCCACCAGCAGAGTATTTAGTCCGGGGGAGCTGTTTTTT.